The rows below give T cell receptor beta chains drawn from one sample of a study of blood T cell repertoires in COVID-19. Method: immunoSEQ multiplex PCR; TCRdb's copy keeps in-frame clones and lacks some. The sample lists tens of thousands of clones; about 88% were seen once. Sequencing was carried out using peripheral blood. The receptors originated from a man aged 55 to 70 with acute or convalescent COVID-19. CDR3s include the opening cysteine and the closing phenylalanine or tryptophan. D genes are given only for firm matches. Clone size is stated in some rows and not others, as once, few, many or a class when expanded.

clone_size: -
j_call: TRBJ1-5
v_call: TRBV7-9
d_call: TRBD1
cdr3_aa: CASSSGQVERDQPQHF
cdr3_nt: TGTGCCAGCAGTTCCGGACAGGTCGAACGGGATCAGCCCCAGCATTTT

clone_size: -
j_call: TRBJ1-6
v_call: TRBV12-5
d_call: -
cdr3_aa: CASGEKAGTSYNSPLHF
cdr3_nt: TGTGCTAGTGGGGAGAAAGCCGGGACAAGTTATAATTCACCCCTCCACTTT

clone_size: -
j_call: TRBJ2-3
v_call: TRBV10-2
d_call: TRBD1
cdr3_aa: CASSDPATGATDTQYF
cdr3_nt: TGCGCCAGCAGTGACCCCGCGACAGGGGCAACAGATACGCAGTATTTT

clone_size: -
j_call: TRBJ1-4
v_call: TRBV28
d_call: -
cdr3_aa: CASSSGGRGEKLFF
cdr3_nt: TGTGCCAGCAGTTCGGGGGGGAGAGGGGAAAAACTGTTTTTT

clone_size: -
j_call: TRBJ2-7
v_call: TRBV7-2
d_call: -
cdr3_aa: CASSLGRSNEQYF
cdr3_nt: TGTGCCAGCAGCTTAGGCCGCAGTAACGAGCAGTACTTC

clone_size: -
j_call: TRBJ1-5
v_call: TRBV27
d_call: TRBD1
cdr3_aa: CASSLSGGGRGQPQHF
cdr3_nt: TGTGCCAGCAGCCTATCGGGGGGGGGCAGGGGGCAGCCCCAGCATTTT

clone_size: -
j_call: TRBJ1-1
v_call: TRBV6-2/TRBV6-3
d_call: -
cdr3_aa: CASSYSAGGTEAFF
cdr3_nt: TGTGCCAGCAGTTACTCGGCCGGGGGCACTGAAGCTTTCTTT

clone_size: few
j_call: TRBJ2-7
v_call: TRBV5-1
d_call: TRBD1
cdr3_aa: CASSPLPGTGSYEQYF
cdr3_nt: TGCGCCAGCAGCCCGCTTCCCGGGACAGGTTCCTATGAGCAGTACTTC

clone_size: -
j_call: TRBJ2-2
v_call: TRBV6-4
d_call: -
cdr3_aa: CASSDGVNTGELFF
cdr3_nt: TGTGCCAGCAGTGACGGAGTAAACACCGGGGAGCTGTTTTTT

clone_size: -
j_call: TRBJ2-3
v_call: TRBV7-9
d_call: -
cdr3_aa: CASSFGGKSTDTQYF
cdr3_nt: TGTGCCAGCAGCTTCGGCGGGAAATCCACAGATACGCAGTATTTT

clone_size: -
j_call: TRBJ1-1
v_call: TRBV2
d_call: -
cdr3_aa: CASHLKNTGNTEAFF
cdr3_nt: TGTGCCAGCCATCTTAAAAACACAGGGAACACTGAAGCTTTCTTT

clone_size: -
j_call: TRBJ2-7
v_call: TRBV11-2
d_call: -
cdr3_aa: CASSLRAGQTSYEQYF
cdr3_nt: TGTGCCAGCAGCTTAAGGGCGGGACAGACCTCCTACGAGCAGTACTTC

clone_size: -
j_call: TRBJ1-2
v_call: TRBV30
d_call: -
cdr3_aa: CAWSALSGYTF
cdr3_nt: TGTGCCTGGAGTGCCCTCTCCGGCTACACCTTC

clone_size: -
j_call: TRBJ1-1
v_call: TRBV15
d_call: TRBD1
cdr3_aa: CATSSVQGPNTEAFF
cdr3_nt: TGTGCCACCAGCTCAGTACAGGGGCCGAACACTGAAGCTTTCTTT

clone_size: -
j_call: TRBJ2-7
v_call: TRBV28
d_call: -
cdr3_aa: CASSPGQTYEQYF
cdr3_nt: TGTGCCAGCAGCCCCGGACAAACCTACGAGCAGTACTTC

clone_size: -
j_call: TRBJ1-1
v_call: TRBV19
d_call: -
cdr3_aa: CASKTVRTEAFF
cdr3_nt: TGTGCCAGTAAAACAGTCCGGACTGAAGCTTTCTTT

clone_size: -
j_call: TRBJ2-1
v_call: TRBV10-1
d_call: -
cdr3_aa: CASSESRGTRYNEQFF
cdr3_nt: TGCGCCAGCAGTGAGTCGAGGGGGACCCGATACAATGAGCAGTTCTTC

clone_size: -
j_call: TRBJ2-7
v_call: TRBV27
d_call: TRBD2
cdr3_aa: CASSSLAGVSYEQYF
cdr3_nt: TGTGCCAGCAGTTCCCTAGCGGGGGTCTCCTACGAGCAGTACTTC

clone_size: -
j_call: TRBJ2-2
v_call: TRBV15
d_call: TRBD1
cdr3_aa: CATSRDRAGTGELFF
cdr3_nt: TGTGCCACCAGCAGGGACAGGGCCGGGACCGGGGAGCTGTTTTTT

clone_size: few
j_call: TRBJ1-1
v_call: TRBV29-1
d_call: TRBD1
cdr3_aa: CSDRQGTNTEAFF
cdr3_nt: TGCAGCGACCGACAGGGGACGAACACTGAAGCTTTCTTT

clone_size: -
j_call: TRBJ1-5
v_call: TRBV7-2
d_call: TRBD1
cdr3_aa: CASSLVGTDVQPQHF
cdr3_nt: TGTGCCAGCAGCTTAGTCGGGACAGACGTCCAGCCCCAGCATTTT

clone_size: -
j_call: TRBJ1-5
v_call: TRBV6-1
d_call: -
cdr3_aa: CASSEAGGLNQPQHF
cdr3_nt: TGTGCCAGCAGTGAAGCCGGGGGTCTTAATCAGCCCCAGCATTTT

clone_size: -
j_call: TRBJ1-6
v_call: TRBV6-2/TRBV6-3
d_call: TRBD1
cdr3_aa: CASSIGDRGPNSPLHF
cdr3_nt: TGTGCCAGCAGTATCGGGGACAGGGGGCCTAATTCACCCCTCCACTTT

clone_size: -
j_call: TRBJ1-1
v_call: TRBV6-5
d_call: TRBD1
cdr3_aa: CASSFQGGTEAFF
cdr3_nt: TGTGCCAGCAGTTTCCAGGGGGGCACTGAAGCTTTCTTT

clone_size: -
j_call: TRBJ2-7
v_call: TRBV2
d_call: TRBD1
cdr3_aa: CASREGPQGPYEQYF
cdr3_nt: TGTGCCAGCAGAGAGGGCCCACAGGGGCCTTACGAGCAGTACTTC

clone_size: -
j_call: TRBJ2-7
v_call: TRBV29-1
d_call: -
cdr3_aa: CSGRTDTYEQYF
cdr3_nt: TGCAGCGGCCGGACGGACACCTACGAGCAGTACTTC

clone_size: -
j_call: TRBJ1-2
v_call: TRBV19
d_call: TRBD1
cdr3_aa: CASQEGSQGVLCGYTF
cdr3_nt: TGTGCCAGCCAGGAAGGGTCACAGGGGGTACTTTGTGGCTACACCTTC